This T cell receptor beta chain derives from a study of cytomegalovirus exposure and HLA in healthy donors. A word on this clone: Its target is not known.

General study points: The classifier was said to identify cytomegalovirus status with high specificity and sensitivity.

The CDR3 is 14 residues long. Per the germline V gene, CDR1 is SGHTA and CDR2 is FQGNSA. V lost 2 bases and J 8 bases, leaving 12 bases between the germline ends. The PCR had 60 Vbeta and 13 Jbeta primers. TCRdb keeps only in-frame clones here, not all; method: immunoSEQ multiplex PCR. The table has roughly 120,000 clones, around 75% seen once. The sample taken for sequencing was PBMCs. The clonotype comes from a man aged 55-75 years in good health and CMV-seropositive. The gene calls are TRBV7-2 and TRBJ2-2, with D unresolved. DNA of the CDR3: TGTGCCAGCAGCTTACATGGGCGATTAGGGGAGCTGTTTTTT. Its protein is CASSLHGRLGELFF.